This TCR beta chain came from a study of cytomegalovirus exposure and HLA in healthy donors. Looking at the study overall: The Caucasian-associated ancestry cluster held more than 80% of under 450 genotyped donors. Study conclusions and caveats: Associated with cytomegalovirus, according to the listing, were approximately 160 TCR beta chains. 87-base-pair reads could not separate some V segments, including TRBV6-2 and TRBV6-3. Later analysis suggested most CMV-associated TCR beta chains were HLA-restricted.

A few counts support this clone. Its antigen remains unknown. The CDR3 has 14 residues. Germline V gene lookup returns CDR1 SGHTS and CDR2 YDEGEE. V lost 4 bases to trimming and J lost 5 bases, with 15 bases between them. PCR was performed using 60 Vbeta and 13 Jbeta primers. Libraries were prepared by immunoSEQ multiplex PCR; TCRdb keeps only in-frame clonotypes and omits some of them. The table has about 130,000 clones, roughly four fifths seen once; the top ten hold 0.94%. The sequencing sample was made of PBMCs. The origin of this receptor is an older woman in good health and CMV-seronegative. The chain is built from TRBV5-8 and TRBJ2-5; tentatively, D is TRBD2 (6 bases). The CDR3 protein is CASSRERGSETQYF. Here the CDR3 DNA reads TGTGCCAGCAGCCGAGAACGGGGGTCGGAGACCCAGTACTTC.